A selection of T cell receptor beta chains follows, all from one sample in a study of blood T cells in healthy people across ages. TCRdb called the 5' RACE reads again in MiXCR, with one record for every CDR3 protein. This table has hundreds of thousands of distinct CDR3 sequences, approximately 53% appearing once. The sample consisted of blood. The receptors here all came from a man aged 35 to 55 in good health. Both conserved end residues are part of each CDR3. A D gene is named only where the DNA matches it firmly. The size of a clone is reported for some rows only, either as once, few or many, or as a class for expanded clones.

NA	15	TRBV18	NA	TRBJ2-5	TGTGTCAGCTCAGCCTTCGTTGGACCTGCGGAGACCCAGTACTTC	CVSSAFVGPAETQYF
NA	17	TRBV7-6	TRBD1	TRBJ2-3	TGTGCCAGCAGCTTCAGCGCTGGACAGGGGAGCACAGATACGCAGTATTTT	CASSFSAGQGSTDTQYF
NA	20	TRBV7-2	TRBD1	TRBJ2-7	TGTGCCAGCAGCTTAGAACCTTTCGGGACAGCGGCAATTCTTCGGAGTGAGCAGTACTTC	CASSLEPFGTAAILRSEQYF
NA	14	TRBV14	NA	TRBJ1-6	TGTGCCAGCAGCCGCGTACGTTTGAATTCACCCCTCCACTTT	CASSRVRLNSPLHF
NA	16	TRBV27	TRBD2	TRBJ2-7	TGTGCCAGCAGCTTCGCCGGGACTAGCGGGAGGGATGAGCAGTACTTC	CASSFAGTSGRDEQYF
once	14	TRBV28	TRBD1	TRBJ1-2	TGTGCCAGCAGTTTAAGGGGGCTTAACTATGGCTACACCTTC	CASSLRGLNYGYTF
NA	14	TRBV4-3	NA	TRBJ2-7	TGCGCCAGCAGCCATGGACAGGGAGGGTACGAGCAGTACTTC	CASSHGQGGYEQYF
NA	14	TRBV30	NA	TRBJ2-1	TGTGCCTGGAGTGTAGGGGGGACAATGAATGAGCAGTTCTTC	CAWSVGGTMNEQFF
few	14	TRBV29-1	NA	TRBJ2-7	TGCAGCGTTGAGCTGCAGGGCATACCCTACGAGCAGTACTTC	CSVELQGIPYEQYF
NA	14	TRBV7-2	NA	TRBJ2-4	TGTGCCAGCAGCTTGAGACTAGGCCAAAACATTCAGTACTTC	CASSLRLGQNIQYF
NA	15	TRBV5-1	NA	TRBJ2-5	TGCGCCAGCAGCTTGTTCTCCCTCACAAAAGAGACCCAGTACTTC	CASSLFSLTKETQYF
NA	16	TRBV27	NA	TRBJ1-2	TGTGCCAGCAGTTTGAAGTCTGGGGTAGGTAACTATGGCTACACCTTC	CASSLKSGVGNYGYTF
NA	11	TRBV12-3/TRBV12-4	NA	TRBJ2-3	TGTGCCAGCAGTTTTAGGGATCGGCTGTATTTT	CASSFRDRLYF
NA	19	TRBV4-3	NA	TRBJ2-7	TGCGCCAGCAGCCAAGATCGGGGCGTTAACTATGGCTACACCTACGAGCAGTACTTC	CASSQDRGVNYGYTYEQYF
NA	15	TRBV29-1	TRBD2	TRBJ2-5	TGCAGCGCCGAGACTAGCGGGAGGCCAGGAGAGACCCAGTACTTC	CSAETSGRPGETQYF
NA	15	TRBV28	TRBD2	TRBJ2-7	TGTGCCAGCAGTTTTGGGACTAGCGGGAGGAATGAGCAGTACTTC	CASSFGTSGRNEQYF
NA	14	TRBV6-5	NA	TRBJ2-3	TGTGTCAGCAGCGTTAACAGTTTGGGGGATACGCAGTATTTT	CVSSVNSLGDTQYF
many	13	TRBV27	NA	TRBJ2-5	TGTGCCAGCAGTCTAATAGGGAGAGAGACCCAGTACTTC	CASSLIGRETQYF
NA	15	TRBV5-1	TRBD1	TRBJ2-1	TGCGCCAGCAGCTTAGGGACAGTACAAGACAATGAGCAGTTCTTC	CASSLGTVQDNEQFF
NA	17	TRBV15	TRBD1	TRBJ1-6	TGTGCCACCAGCAGAGGCAGTGCGACAGGGGATAATTCACCCCTCCACTTT	CATSRGSATGDNSPLHF
few	16	TRBV6-2/TRBV6-3	TRBD1	TRBJ1-4	TGTGCCAGCAGTTACCCCCGGGACAGGACTAATGAAAAACTGTTTTTT	CASSYPRDRTNEKLFF
NA	15	TRBV6-5	NA	TRBJ2-3	TGTGCCAGCAGACTCGGACGGCCCAACACAGATACGCAGTATTTT	CASRLGRPNTDTQYF
NA	11	TRBV7-3	NA	TRBJ2-1	TGTGCCAGCAGCATAAACAATGAGCAGTTCTTC	CASSINNEQFF
NA	12	TRBV2	TRBD1	TRBJ1-6	TGTGCCGGTAGACAGGGACCTTTATCCCTCCACTTT	CAGRQGPLSLHF
NA	17	TRBV15	TRBD2	TRBJ2-1	TGTGCCACCAGCAGACGGGGGGGAGGAGCATCCTACAATGAGCAGTTCTTC	CATSRRGGGASYNEQFF
few	14	TRBV12-5	NA	TRBJ2-3	TGTGCTAGTGGTTTGGGGCTTGACCCAGATACGCAGTATTTT	CASGLGLDPDTQYF
NA	14	TRBV6-6	NA	TRBJ1-2	TGTGCCAGCAGTGTCGGAGGGCGAAGCTATGGCTACACCTTC	CASSVGGRSYGYTF